This record concerns one T cell receptor (beta chain) sequence. Its antigen is not known. This sample is part of a study of cytomegalovirus exposure and HLA in healthy donors. 13 Jbeta primers and 60 Vbeta primers were used for the PCR. In the original workflow: Approximately 12 million of 70 million to 80 million unique TCR beta chains were shared, per a later count. Assay used: immunoSEQ multiplex PCR; TCRdb lists only in-frame clones, some missing. The V and J calls and the clone size are those of that table, but D and trimming were determined from the DNA. In total, the table holds 150,000 to 200,000 clones. General observations from the study: Across HLA loci, a later analysis found differing TCR association rates, with DRB1 most and HLA-C fewest. Accurate predictions that matched the HLA-A and HLA-B alleles of most subjects were reportedly made from TCR beta sequences.

CDR3 length: 15 residues. Germline V gives CDR1 SGHTA, CDR2 FQGNSA. Unmatched junction bases numbered 7, after V lost 2 bases and J lost 5 bases. The source of this sequence is a woman in her sixties or seventies in good health and CMV-seronegative. The chain links TRBV7-2 to TRBJ2-5, with 8 nucleotides matching TRBD1. The sample was PBMCs. CDR3 residues: CASSLWRTGLETQYF. CDR3 DNA: TGTGCCAGCAGCTTATGGCGGACAGGGCTGGAGACCCAGTACTTC. Full variable domain (outside the CDR3, taken from reference TRBV7-2 and TRBJ2-5): GAGVSQSPSNKVTEKGKDVELRCDPISGHTALYWYRQSLGQGLEFLIYFQGNSAPDKSGLPSDRFSAERTGGSVSTLTIQRTQQEDSAVYLCASSLWRTGLETQYFGPGTRLLVL.